The 14 T cell receptor beta chains in this list originate from one sample, sequenced in a study of CD4 T cells in relation to SARS-CoV-2 and coronaviruses. The protocol was immunoSEQ multiplex PCR, while the TCRdb copy is restricted to in-frame clones and leaves out a portion. The sample has roughly 15,000 clones; about 79% are singletons. CD4+ T cells from unexposed donors were obtained before the COVID-19 pandemic (2011-2018). The cells were cultured for around ten days before CD4+ T cells were isolated. No cognate antigen is known for these TCRs. The specimen was CD4+ T cells from PBMCs, cultured in vitro. These receptors originate from a human donor in good health.

This chain uses TRBV29-1 with TRBJ1-1; weak D call: TRBD1 (5 bases). This CDR3 contains 13 residues. The germline CDR1 and CDR2 sequences are SQVTM and ANQGSEA. Trimming pared 3 bases from V and 0 bases from J, leaving 8 bases between. The CDR3 spells CSVDKGMNTEAFF. CDR3 sequence (DNA): TGCAGCGTTGATAAGGGGATGAACACTGAAGCTTTCTTT.

This clone came up once. V is TRBV6-5 and J is TRBJ1-3; unclear D gene. Looked up from germline, CDR1 is MNHEY and CDR2 is SVGAGI. This CDR3 has 15 residues. V gave up 4 bases and J gave up 0 bases, with 10 bases separating them. CDR3 protein: CASSSPQYSGNTIYF. The CDR3 region has the DNA TGTGCCAGCAGTTCACCACAGTACTCTGGAAACACCATATATTTT.

The rearrangement joins TRBV7-9 to TRBJ1-2, with D unresolved. The CDR3 covers 14 residues. The V gene's germline CDR1 is SEHNR and CDR2 FQNEAQ (reference sequence). The V end lost 3 bases, the J end lost 8 bases, and 16 bases lay between the germline ends. DNA of the CDR3: TGTGCCAGCAGCTTGGGCGGATCTACGGGGGGCTACACCTTC. The encoded protein is CASSLGGSTGGYTF.

This clone was seen more than once but under ten times. The chain links TRBV18 to TRBJ2-1; weak D call: TRBD2 (5 bases). CDR1 KGHSH and CDR2 LQKENI come from the germline V gene. CDR3 length equals 16 residues. Deletions cut 6 bases from V and 6 bases from J, with 21 bases between. CDR3 residues: CASSRVSGSRTNEQFF. In nucleotides, the CDR3 is TGTGCCAGCTCCCGAGTCTCTGGGAGCCGGACCAATGAGCAGTTCTTC.

The V gene is TRBV27, the J gene TRBJ1-4, with D uncertain. The CDR3 runs to 15 residues. Trimming took off 3 bases at V and 2 bases at J, with 10 bases between the two ends. Germline CDR1 is MNHEY and CDR2 is SMNVEV (reference sequence). This chain's CDR3 is CASSFLGATNEKLFF. Here the CDR3 DNA reads TGTGCCAGCAGTTTTCTGGGTGCTACTAATGAAAAACTGTTTTTT.

This clone was found once. The J gene is TRBJ1-5, the V gene TRBV3-1 (or the pseudogene TRBV3-2); D might be TRBD1 (5 bases). Germline V gene data show CDR1 as LGHDT and CDR2 as YNNKEL (reference sequence). The CDR3 runs to 15 residues. V lost 1 base and J 4 bases, leaving 11 bases between the germline ends. CDR3 DNA: TGTGCCAGCAGCCAAGGAGGGACCACAAATCAGCCCCAGCATTTT. This codes for CASSQGGTTNQPQHF.

The chain combines TRBV7-8 with TRBJ2-7; D possibly matches TRBD1 or TRBD2 (5 bases each). From germline, CDR1 is SGHVS and CDR2 FQNEAQ. V lost 5 bases and J lost 0, with 11 bases in between. The CDR3 contains 14 residues. In nucleotides, the CDR3 is TGTGCCAGCAGCACCCGGGACGGCTCCTACGAGCAGTACTTC. Protein: CASSTRDGSYEQYF.

The chain links TRBV5-4 to TRBJ2-1, with D possibly being TRBD1 or TRBD2 (6 bases each). CDR1 SGHNT and CDR2 YYREEE come from the germline V gene (reference sequence). V lost 0 bases, J lost 6 bases, and 13 bases lay in between. The CDR3 consists of 15 residues. CDR3 loop: CASSLGRGSSNEQFF. Here the CDR3 DNA reads TGTGCCAGCAGCTTGGGGAGGGGGAGCTCCAATGAGCAGTTCTTC. Together with reference TRBV5-4 and TRBJ2-1, the CDR3 gives the full variable domain: ETGVTQSPTHLIKTRGQQVTLRCSSQSGHNTVSWYQQALGQGPQFIFQYYREEENGRGNFPPRFSGLQFPNYSSELNVNALELDDSALYLCASSLGRGSSNEQFFGPGTRLTVL.

The chain combines TRBV7-8 with TRBJ2-7; D unresolved. V lost 1 base and J 7 bases, leaving 5 bases between the germline ends. Germline V lookup: CDR1 SGHVS, CDR2 FQNEAQ. The CDR3 loop spans 11 amino acids. The CDR3 DNA reads as TGTGCCAGCAGCTTAGTGGGGGAGCAGTACTTC. This translates into CASSLVGEQYF. The full variable domain, its missing parts supplied by reference TRBV7-8 and TRBJ2-7, is GAGVSQSPRYKVAKRGQDVALRCDPISGHVSLFWYQQALGQGPEFLTYFQNEAQLDKSGLPSDRFFAERPEGSVSTLKIQRTQQEDSAVYLCASSLVGEQYFGPGTRLTVT.

The chain joins TRBV4-1 to TRBJ1-4; TRBD1 might be the D (5 bases). From germline, CDR1 is MGHRA and CDR2 YSYEKL. The CDR3 is 16 amino acids. Trimming pared 2 bases from V and 4 bases from J, leaving 14 bases between. The CDR3 loop reads CASSQFARDFNEKLFF. The DNA of the CDR3 is TGCGCCAGCAGCCAATTCGCCCGGGACTTTAATGAAAAACTGTTTTTT.

This sequence joins TRBV11-3 and TRBJ2-3; the match to TRBD2 covers 7 bases. V dropped 1 base and J dropped 3; count of bases not matched to a gene: 10. The germline gives CDR1 SGHNT, CDR2 YENEEA. The CDR3 loop spans 17 amino acids. The CDR3 protein is CASSLGVGGRGTDTQYF. CDR3 DNA: TGTGCCAGCAGCTTAGGGGTTGGCGGGAGAGGTACAGATACGCAGTATTTT.

This clone was counted between two and nine times. J is TRBJ2-7 and V is TRBV11-2; D could derive from TRBD1 or TRBD2 (5 bases each). This CDR3 has 14 amino acids. Trimming took off 5 bases at V and 4 bases at J, with 15 bases between the two ends. Per germline, CDR1 SGHAT and CDR2 FQNNGV. CDR3 amino acids: CASSIRDGLYEQYF. The CDR3 DNA follows: TGTGCCAGCAGCATACGGGACGGGTTATACGAGCAGTACTTC. Full variable domain (remainder filled in from reference TRBV11-2 and TRBJ2-7): EAGVAQSPRYKIIEKRQSVAFWCNPISGHATLYWYQQILGQGPKLLIQFQNNGVVDDSQLPKDRFSAERLKGVDSTLKIQPAKLEDSAVYLCASSIRDGLYEQYFGPGTRLTVT.

The V and J genes are TRBV5-1 and TRBJ1-1; D uncertain. The CDR3 consists of 14 residues. V shed 4 bases and J shed 0 bases, with 10 bases lying between them. Germline V gives CDR1 SGHRS, CDR2 YFSETQ. The CDR3 DNA reads as TGCGCCAGCAGCCCGGTTCGGGTGAACACTGAAGCTTTCTTT. Translation: CASSPVRVNTEAFF.

The chain recombines TRBV10-3 with TRBJ2-3; no clear D gene. Germline-derived CDR1 and CDR2 are ENHRY and SYGVKD. The CDR3 extends over 13 amino acids. Trimming cost V 10 bases and J 2 bases, with 13 bases left between them. In DNA form, the CDR3 reads TGTGCCACCGTAGGGTCCTCCACAGATACGCAGTATTTT. Translating it yields CATVGSSTDTQYF.